Sequencing of this TCR beta chain was carried out in a study of cytomegalovirus exposure and HLA in healthy donors. Study-level results: Rarity held for most TCR sequences, but there were some public TCRs that occurred in many donors. Another analysis was done later, and it associated approximately 15,000 TCR beta sequences with HLA alleles at 0.05 false discovery rate.

Donors likely had unrecorded immune exposures despite being nominally healthy when sampled. Comments on this clone: Its antigen is as yet unknown.

Trimming cost V 2 bases and J 1 base, with 8 bases left between them. From germline, CDR1 is MNHNY and CDR2 SVGAGI (reference sequence). CDR3 length: 14 residues. It was with 60 Vbeta and 13 Jbeta primers that the PCR ran. The data were produced by immunoSEQ multiplex PCR, yet TCRdb's version contains in-frame clones alone and is incomplete. Of some 100,000 clones in the sample, roughly 71% are singletons; the top ten hold roughly 16%. This chain joins TRBV6-6 and TRBJ2-5; D not resolved. This TCR came from a woman between 18 and 29 years old in good health and CMV-seropositive. The sequenced sample consisted of PBMCs. CDR3 sequence (DNA): TGTGCCAGCAGTTACGGCCGACTCCAAGAGACCCAGTACTTC. Translated, it gives CASSYGRLQETQYF.